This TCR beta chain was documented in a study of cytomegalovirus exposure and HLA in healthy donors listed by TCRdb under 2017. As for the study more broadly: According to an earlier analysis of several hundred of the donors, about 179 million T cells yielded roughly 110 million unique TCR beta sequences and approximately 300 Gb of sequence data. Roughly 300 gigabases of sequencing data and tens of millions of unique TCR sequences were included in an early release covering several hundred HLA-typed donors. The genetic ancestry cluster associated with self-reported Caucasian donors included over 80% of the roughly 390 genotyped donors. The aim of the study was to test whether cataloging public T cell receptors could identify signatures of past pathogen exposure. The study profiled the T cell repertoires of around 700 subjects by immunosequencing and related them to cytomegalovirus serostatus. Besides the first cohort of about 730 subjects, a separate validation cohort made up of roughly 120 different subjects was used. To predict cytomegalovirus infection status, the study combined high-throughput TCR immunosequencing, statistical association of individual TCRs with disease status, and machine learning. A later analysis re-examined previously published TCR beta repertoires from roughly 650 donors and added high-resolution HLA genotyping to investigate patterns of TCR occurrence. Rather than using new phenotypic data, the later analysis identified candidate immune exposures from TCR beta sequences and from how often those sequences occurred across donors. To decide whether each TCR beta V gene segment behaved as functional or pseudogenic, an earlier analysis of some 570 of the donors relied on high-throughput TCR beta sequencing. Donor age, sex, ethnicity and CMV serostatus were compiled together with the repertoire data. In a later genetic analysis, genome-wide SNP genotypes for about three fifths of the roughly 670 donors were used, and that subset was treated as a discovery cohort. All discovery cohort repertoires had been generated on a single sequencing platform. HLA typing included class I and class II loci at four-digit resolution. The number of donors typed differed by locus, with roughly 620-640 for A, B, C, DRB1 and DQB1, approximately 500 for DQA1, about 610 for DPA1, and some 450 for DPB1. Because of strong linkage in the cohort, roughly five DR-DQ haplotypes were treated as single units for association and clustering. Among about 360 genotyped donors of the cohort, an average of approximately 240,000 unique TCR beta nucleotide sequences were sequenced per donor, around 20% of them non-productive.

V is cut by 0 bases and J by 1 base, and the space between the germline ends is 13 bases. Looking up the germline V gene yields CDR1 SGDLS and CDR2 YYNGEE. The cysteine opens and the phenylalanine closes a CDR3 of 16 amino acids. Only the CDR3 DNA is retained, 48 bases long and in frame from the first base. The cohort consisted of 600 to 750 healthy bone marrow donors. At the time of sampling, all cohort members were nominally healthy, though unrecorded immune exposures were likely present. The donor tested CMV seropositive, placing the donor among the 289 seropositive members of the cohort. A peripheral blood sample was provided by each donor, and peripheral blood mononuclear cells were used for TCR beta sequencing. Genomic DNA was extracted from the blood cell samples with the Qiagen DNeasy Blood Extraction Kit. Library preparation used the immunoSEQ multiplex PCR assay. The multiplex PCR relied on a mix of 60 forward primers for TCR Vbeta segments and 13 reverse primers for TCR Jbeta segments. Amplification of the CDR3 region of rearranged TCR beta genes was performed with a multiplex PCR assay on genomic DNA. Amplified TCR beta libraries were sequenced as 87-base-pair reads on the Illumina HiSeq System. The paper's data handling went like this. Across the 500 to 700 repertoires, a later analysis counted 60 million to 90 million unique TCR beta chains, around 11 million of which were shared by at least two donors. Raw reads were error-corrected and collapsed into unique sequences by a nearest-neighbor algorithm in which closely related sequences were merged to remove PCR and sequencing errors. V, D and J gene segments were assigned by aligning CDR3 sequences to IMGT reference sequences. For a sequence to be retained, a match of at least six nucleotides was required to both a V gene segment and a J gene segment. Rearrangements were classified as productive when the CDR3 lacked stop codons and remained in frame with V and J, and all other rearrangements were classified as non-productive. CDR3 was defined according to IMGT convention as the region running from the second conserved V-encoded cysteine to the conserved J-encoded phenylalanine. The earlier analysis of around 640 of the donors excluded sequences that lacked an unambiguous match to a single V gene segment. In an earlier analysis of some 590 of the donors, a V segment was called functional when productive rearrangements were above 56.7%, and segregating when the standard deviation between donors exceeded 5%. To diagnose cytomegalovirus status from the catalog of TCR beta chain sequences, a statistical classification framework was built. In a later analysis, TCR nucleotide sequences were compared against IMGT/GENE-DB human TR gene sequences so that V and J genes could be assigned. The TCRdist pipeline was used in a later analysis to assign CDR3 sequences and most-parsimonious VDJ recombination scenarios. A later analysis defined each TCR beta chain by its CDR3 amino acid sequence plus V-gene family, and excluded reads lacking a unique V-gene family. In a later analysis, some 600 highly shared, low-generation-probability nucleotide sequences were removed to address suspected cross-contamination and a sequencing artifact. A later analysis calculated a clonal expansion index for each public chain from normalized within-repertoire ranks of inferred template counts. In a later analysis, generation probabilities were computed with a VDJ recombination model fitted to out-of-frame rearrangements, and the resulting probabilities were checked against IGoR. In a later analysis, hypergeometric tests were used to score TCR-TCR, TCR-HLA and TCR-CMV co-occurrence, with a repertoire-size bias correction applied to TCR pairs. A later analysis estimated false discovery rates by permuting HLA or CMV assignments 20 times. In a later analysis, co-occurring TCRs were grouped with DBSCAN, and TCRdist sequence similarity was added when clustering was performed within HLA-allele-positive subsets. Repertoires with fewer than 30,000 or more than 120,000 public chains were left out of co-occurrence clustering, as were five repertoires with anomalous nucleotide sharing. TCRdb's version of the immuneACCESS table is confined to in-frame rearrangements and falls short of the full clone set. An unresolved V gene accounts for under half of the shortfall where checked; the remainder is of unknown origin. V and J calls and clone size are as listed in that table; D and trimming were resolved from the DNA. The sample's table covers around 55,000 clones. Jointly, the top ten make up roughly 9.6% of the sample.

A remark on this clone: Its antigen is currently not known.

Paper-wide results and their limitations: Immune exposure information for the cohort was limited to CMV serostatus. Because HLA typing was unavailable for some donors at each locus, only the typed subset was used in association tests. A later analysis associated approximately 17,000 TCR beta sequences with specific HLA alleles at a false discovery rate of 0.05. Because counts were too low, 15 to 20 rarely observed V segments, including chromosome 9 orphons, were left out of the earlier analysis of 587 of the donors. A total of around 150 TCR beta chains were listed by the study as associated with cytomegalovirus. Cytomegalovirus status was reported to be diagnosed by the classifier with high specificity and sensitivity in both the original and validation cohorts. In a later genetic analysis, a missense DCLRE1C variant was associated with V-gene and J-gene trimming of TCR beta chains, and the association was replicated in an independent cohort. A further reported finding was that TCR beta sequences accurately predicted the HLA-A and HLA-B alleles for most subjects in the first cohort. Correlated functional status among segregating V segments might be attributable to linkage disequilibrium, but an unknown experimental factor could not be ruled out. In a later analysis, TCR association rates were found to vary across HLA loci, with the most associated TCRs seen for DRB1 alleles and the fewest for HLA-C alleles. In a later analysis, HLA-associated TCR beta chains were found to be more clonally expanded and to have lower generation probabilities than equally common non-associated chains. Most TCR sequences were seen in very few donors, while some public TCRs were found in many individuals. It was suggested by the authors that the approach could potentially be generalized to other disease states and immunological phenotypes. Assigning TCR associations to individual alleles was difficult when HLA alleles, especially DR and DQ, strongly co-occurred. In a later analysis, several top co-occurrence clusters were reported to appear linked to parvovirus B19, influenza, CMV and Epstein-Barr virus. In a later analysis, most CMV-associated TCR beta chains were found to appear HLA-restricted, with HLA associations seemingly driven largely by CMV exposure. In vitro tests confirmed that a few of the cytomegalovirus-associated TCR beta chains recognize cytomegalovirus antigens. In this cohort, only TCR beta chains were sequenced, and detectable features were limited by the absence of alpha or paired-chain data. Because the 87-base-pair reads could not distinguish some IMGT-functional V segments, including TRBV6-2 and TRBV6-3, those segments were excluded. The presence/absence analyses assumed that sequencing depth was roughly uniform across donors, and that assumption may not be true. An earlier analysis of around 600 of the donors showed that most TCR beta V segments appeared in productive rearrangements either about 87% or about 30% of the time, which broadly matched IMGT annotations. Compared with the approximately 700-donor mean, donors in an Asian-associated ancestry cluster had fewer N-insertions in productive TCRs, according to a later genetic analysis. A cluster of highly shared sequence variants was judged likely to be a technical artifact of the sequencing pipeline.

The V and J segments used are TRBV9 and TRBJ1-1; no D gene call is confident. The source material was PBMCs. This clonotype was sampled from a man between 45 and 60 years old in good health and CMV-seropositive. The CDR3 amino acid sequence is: CASSVGDWRANTEAFF. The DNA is TGTGCCAGCAGCGTAGGCGATTGGAGGGCGAACACTGAAGCTTTCTTT.